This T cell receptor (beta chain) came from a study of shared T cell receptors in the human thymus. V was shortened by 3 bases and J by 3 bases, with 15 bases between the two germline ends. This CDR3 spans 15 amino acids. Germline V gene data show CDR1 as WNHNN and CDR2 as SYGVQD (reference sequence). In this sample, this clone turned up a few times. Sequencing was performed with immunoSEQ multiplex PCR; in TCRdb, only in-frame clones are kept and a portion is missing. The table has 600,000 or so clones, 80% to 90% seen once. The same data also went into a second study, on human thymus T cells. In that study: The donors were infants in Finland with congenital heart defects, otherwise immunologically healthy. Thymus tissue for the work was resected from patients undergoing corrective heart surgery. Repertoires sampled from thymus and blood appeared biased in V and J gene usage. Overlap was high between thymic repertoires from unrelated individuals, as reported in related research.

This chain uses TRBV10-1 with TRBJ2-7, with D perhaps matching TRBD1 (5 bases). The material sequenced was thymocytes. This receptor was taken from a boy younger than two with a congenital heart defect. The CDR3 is CASSEGAVKVYEQYF. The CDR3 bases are TGCGCCAGCAGTGAAGGGGCAGTGAAAGTCTACGAGCAGTACTTC.